The rows below give T cell receptor beta chains drawn from one sample of a study of control samples from healthy donors and cancer patients. Profiling relied on immunoSEQ multiplex PCR, and the TCRdb table lists in-frame clones only, not all of them. The sample comprises fewer than 90,000 clones, nearly 85% of which are singletons, and 25% to 35% rests with the top ten. Sequencing was carried out using blood. These receptors originate from a man over 45 in good health. The CDR3 runs from the conserved cysteine through the conserved F or W. D genes are given only for firm matches. Rows may omit the clone size; those that give it use once, few, many or a size class.

clone_size,v_call,d_call,j_call,cdr3_nt,cdr3_aa
few,TRBV5-4,TRBD1,TRBJ1-3,TGTGCCAGCAGCCTAGGGACAGGGGCTGGAAACACCATATATTTT,CASSLGTGAGNTIYF
NA,TRBV13,TRBD1,TRBJ1-1,TGTGCCAGCAGCTCCACGGGACAGGGGATCACTGAAGCTTTCTTT,CASSSTGQGITEAFF
NA,TRBV4-2,TRBD2,TRBJ2-1,TGTGCCAGCAGCCAAGAGGGGACTAGTGAAGTCTGTGAGCAGTTCTTC,CASSQEGTSEVCEQFF
NA,TRBV12-3/TRBV12-4,NA,TRBJ1-2,TGTGCCAGCAGAAGGGGCTATGGCTACACCTTC,CASRRGYGYTF
NA,TRBV30,NA,TRBJ2-5,TGTGCCTGGAGGCCAGGGGTGTCTCGAGAGACCCAGTACTTC,CAWRPGVSRETQYF
NA,TRBV10-3,TRBD2,TRBJ2-7,TGTGCCATCAGTCGAGGACTAGGTATGAACGAGCAGTACTTC,CAISRGLGMNEQYF
NA,TRBV6-5,TRBD1,TRBJ1-6,TGTGCCAGCAGAAACAGGGGGGTTTATAGTTCACCCCTCCACTTT,CASRNRGVYSSPLHF
NA,TRBV24-1,NA,TRBJ1-1,TGTGCCACCAGTTCCGGGACCTTAGAAGCTTTCTTT,CATSSGTLEAFF
few,TRBV27,NA,TRBJ1-2,TGTGCCAGCAGTCCCGGGGGGGCAGGGAGTTGGGGCTACACCTTC,CASSPGGAGSWGYTF
few,TRBV14,NA,TRBJ2-7,TGTGCCAGCAGCCAGACTTCAGGCGTCGGGCCGCAGTACTTC,CASSQTSGVGPQYF
NA,TRBV19,NA,TRBJ2-1,TGTGCCAGTAGTATCCAAGGGAGGAAGAATGAGCAGTTCTTC,CASSIQGRKNEQFF
NA,TRBV7-2,NA,TRBJ1-1,TGTGCCAGCAGCTTAGAGGCTGGGGCTTTCTTT,CASSLEAGAFF
NA,TRBV15,NA,TRBJ2-2,TGTGCCACCGGTATTCTAGCCAAAAGGGGCACCGGGGAGCTGTTTTTT,CATGILAKRGTGELFF
NA,TRBV7-2,NA,TRBJ1-1,TGTGCCAGCAGCTTAGGGGCGGGTAACACTGAAGCTTTCTTT,CASSLGAGNTEAFF
NA,TRBV7-2,NA,TRBJ2-4,TGTGCCAGCAGCTTAGGTCGGGGTGTGCGCATTCAGTACTTC,CASSLGRGVRIQYF
NA,TRBV5-6,NA,TRBJ1-6,TGTGCCAGCAGCTCTTCCGGAGACTATAATTCACCCCTCCACTTT,CASSSSGDYNSPLHF
NA,TRBV12-5,TRBD1,TRBJ2-1,TGTGCTAGTGGTTTGCACGGCAGGGGGTACTACAATGAGCAGTTCTTC,CASGLHGRGYYNEQFF
NA,TRBV5-1,TRBD1,TRBJ1-1,TGCGCCAGCAGCTCTCGCAGGACAGGGGGCCATACTGAAGCTTTCTTT,CASSSRRTGGHTEAFF
NA,TRBV9,NA,TRBJ1-6,TGTGCCAGCAGCGCCGGGACAAGCTCCTATAATTCACCCCTCCACTTT,CASSAGTSSYNSPLHF
NA,TRBV30,NA,TRBJ1-4,TGTGCCTGGAGCCCGCGCGCAACTAATGAAAAACTGTTTTTT,CAWSPRATNEKLFF
NA,TRBV7-3,NA,TRBJ1-3,TGTGCCAGCAGCTTAACGGGACTGTCCTCTGGAAACACCATATATTTT,CASSLTGLSSGNTIYF
NA,TRBV4-2,TRBD2,TRBJ2-7,TGTGCCAGCAGCGAAGCACTTTTCGGGACTAGCGGGAGGGCCTACGAGCAGTACTTC,CASSEALFGTSGRAYEQYF
NA,TRBV29-1,NA,TRBJ2-3,TGCAGCGTTGAAGGTGTCCGGGCCGAGGGGCAGTATTTT,CSVEGVRAEGQYF
few,TRBV6-4,NA,TRBJ1-5,TGTGCCAGCAGTGACTCTTTGGGTAATCAGCCCCAGCATTTT,CASSDSLGNQPQHF
once,TRBV5-1,TRBD1,TRBJ2-3,TGCGCCAGCGGGACGGGACAGGGAGGACAGATACGACAGTATTTT,CASGTGQGGQIRQYF
NA,TRBV12-3/TRBV12-4,NA,TRBJ1-2,TGTGCCAGCAGTTTAGATGCTAACTATGGCTACACCTTC,CASSLDANYGYTF
few,TRBV10-3,TRBD2,TRBJ2-1,TGTGCCATCAGTGAGCCGGCTAGCGGGGGGCCCAATGAGCAGTTCTTC,CAISEPASGGPNEQFF
NA,TRBV9,NA,TRBJ1-1,TGTGCCAGCAGCGTAGTACCGAACACTGAAGCTTTCTTT,CASSVVPNTEAFF
NA,TRBV28,TRBD1,TRBJ1-3,TGTGCCAGCAGTTTATCCCTTGGACAGGGAGGTGGAAACACCATATATTTT,CASSLSLGQGGGNTIYF
NA,TRBV19,TRBD1,TRBJ1-2,TGTGCCAGTCTAAAGTCGGGGACAGACAACTATGGCTACACCTTC,CASLKSGTDNYGYTF
NA,TRBV19,TRBD1,TRBJ1-4,TGTGCCAGTACTTCCCAGGGGGATGAAAAACTGTTTTTT,CASTSQGDEKLFF
NA,TRBV7-9,NA,TRBJ1-4,TGTGCCAGCAGCTTATCTGGGGGACGGGAAAAACTGTTTTTT,CASSLSGGREKLFF
once,TRBV7-2,NA,TRBJ1-1,TGTGCCAGCAGCCAAACCCGCGGAGCTTTCTTT,CASSQTRGAFF
NA,TRBV7-2,NA,TRBJ1-2,TGTGCCAGCAGCTTATCTGGCTACACCTTC,CASSLSGYTF
NA,TRBV5-5,TRBD1,TRBJ1-3,TGTGCCAGCAGCCAGGGGGCCTCCTCTGGAAACACCATATATTTT,CASSQGASSGNTIYF
NA,TRBV6-5,NA,TRBJ2-7,TGTGCCAGCAGTTACTCTGAGCGCCGAATTTCCTACGAGCAGTACTTC,CASSYSERRISYEQYF
NA,TRBV19,NA,TRBJ2-1,TGTGCCAGTCGCGTCGGGGGAGGCAATGAGCAGTTCTTC,CASRVGGGNEQFF
NA,TRBV11-2,NA,TRBJ1-5,TGTGCCAGCAGCTTAGAAAGAGGTCAGCCCCAGCATTTT,CASSLERGQPQHF
few,TRBV4-2,TRBD2,TRBJ2-2,TGTGCCAGCAGCCAAGATGGGACTAGCGATAACACCGGGGAGCTGTTTTTT,CASSQDGTSDNTGELFF
NA,TRBV11-2,TRBD1,TRBJ2-7,TGTGCCAGCAGCTTACTAGGGGGCATCGACGAGCAGTACTTC,CASSLLGGIDEQYF
once,TRBV7-2,NA,TRBJ2-1,TGTGCCAGCAGCTTCCATTATGAGCAGTTCTTC,CASSFHYEQFF
NA,TRBV4-3,TRBD2,TRBJ2-7,TGCGCCAGCAGCCAAGGGGCGGGAGGCGCCTACGAGCAGTACTTC,CASSQGAGGAYEQYF